Given below is one T cell receptor (beta chain) in context. What it recognizes is unknown. This CDR3 spans 15 amino acids. V lost 5 bases, J lost 2 bases, and 16 bases lay in between. From germline, CDR1 is MNHEY and CDR2 SMNVEV (reference sequence). This sample was taken from a study of CD8 T cells in Susac syndrome. With random hexamers, about 0.45 to 1 ug RNA was reverse transcribed. Amplification of TCR beta CDR3 was carried out by immunoSEQ multiplex PCR, which covered 54 Vbeta and 13 Jbeta segments. TCRdb independently ran MiXCR on the immunoSEQ multiplex PCR reads; one entry per CDR3 protein. The data show about 300,000 distinct CDR3 sequences, with roughly 81% seen just once and 0.11% held by the top ten. General study points: Regarding the TCR sequencing and HLA analysis, the study admitted that a relatively small number of individuals were involved.

Input material: CD8+ T cells from PBMCs. The sequence was obtained from a human donor with multiple sclerosis. The chain is built from TRBV27 and TRBJ2-7; D gene ambiguous. The CDR3 loop is CASSISAKSTYEQYF. The CDR3 bases are TGTGCCAGCAGTATCTCAGCGAAATCAACCTACGAGCAGTACTTC.